The 30 T cell receptor beta chains given below trace back to one sample, sequenced in a study of blood T cell repertoires in COVID-19. Data came from immunoSEQ multiplex PCR; TCRdb stores just in-frame clones and leaves some out. The data hold 300,000 to 400,000 clones, with around 90% observed a single time. Material for sequencing was PBMCs or T cells enriched from blood (not recorded which). These receptor sequences come from a man in his sixties who had recovered from COVID-19.

Worth noting for this clone: This same CDR3 is encoded by further DNA sequences in the sample. J is TRBJ2-3 and V is TRBV6-5; 9 bases line up with TRBD2. Per germline, CDR1 MNHEY and CDR2 SVGAGI. The ends lost 2 bases at V and 8 bases at J; junction bases unmatched: 11. The CDR3 is 16 residues long. The DNA of the CDR3 is TGTGCCAGCAGTTACGCGCGGGGCGGGGGGGCCGGTACGCAGTATTTT. This codes for CASSYARGGGAGTQYF.

This sequence joins TRBV28 and TRBJ2-5; TRBD1 aligns across 7 bases. Trimming took 6 bases from V and 5 from J; bases not matched to a gene: 12. The CDR3 loop spans 15 amino acids. CDR1 MDHEN and CDR2 SYDVKM come from the germline V gene. The CDR3 DNA reads as TGTGCCAGCAGAACACACCCCGGGACAGTTGAGACCCAGTACTTC. It codes for CASRTHPGTVETQYF.

J is TRBJ1-6 and V is TRBV6-5, with D possibly being TRBD1 (6 bases). The CDR3 is 15 amino acids. Trimming cost V 6 bases and J 9 bases, with 18 bases left between them. From germline, CDR1 is MNHEY and CDR2 SVGAGI. CDR3 sequence: CASRIGTPGGSPLHF. The CDR3, as DNA: TGTGCCAGCAGGATCGGGACACCGGGTGGTTCACCCCTCCACTTT.

This clone was seen only once. The rearrangement joins TRBV20-1 to TRBJ1-2; possible D gene TRBD1, 6 bases. The germline CDR1 and CDR2 sequences are DFQATT and SNEGSKA (reference sequence). The CDR3 sequence is 15 residues long. Trimming removed 3 bases at V and 6 bases at J, with 20 bases between. CDR3: CSASPLGQNGNGYTF. DNA for the CDR3: TGCAGTGCTAGTCCCCTTGGACAGAACGGAAATGGCTACACCTTC.

V gene TRBV7-6 combines with J gene TRBJ1-2; 7 nucleotides agree with TRBD1. The CDR3 loop spans 18 amino acids. Germline-derived CDR1 and CDR2 are SGHVS and FNYEAQ. With V trimmed by 4 bases and J by 2 bases, 16 bases remained unmatched. The CDR3 region has the DNA TGTGCCAGCAGCTCACGCAACCTAGCCGAGGACAGGAACTATGGCTACACCTTC. Amino acids: CASSSRNLAEDRNYGYTF.

The V and J genes are TRBV5-6 and TRBJ2-7, with a possible D match to TRBD2 (6 bases). The V gene's germline CDR1 is SGHDT and CDR2 YYEEEE. V was clipped by 1 base and J by 2 bases, with 16 bases between them. This CDR3 region has 16 residues. The CDR3 bases are TGTGCCAGCAGCTTGTTTGGGGCGTCTAGCGCCTACGAGCAGTACTTC. It encodes CASSLFGASSAYEQYF.

This clone was seen once. The chain carries TRBV29-1 and TRBJ2-1, with 12 nucleotides matching TRBD2. CDR3 length equals 15 residues. Germline values: CDR1 SQVTM, CDR2 ANQGSEA. The trim removed 5 bases at V and 5 bases at J, leaving 7 bases unmatched. The CDR3 DNA sequence: TGCAGCGTTTCTGAGTGGACTAGCGGGAACAATGAGCAGTTCTTC. The encoded protein is CSVSEWTSGNNEQFF.

The chain has TRBV30 and TRBJ1-1; 8 nucleotides line up with TRBD1. Germline trimming cut 3 bases from V and 5 bases from J; bases unmatched to any gene: 5. This CDR3 has 13 residues. Germline V gene sequence: CDR1 GTSNPN, CDR2 SVGIG (reference sequence). The CDR3 sequence: CAWSRQGPTEAFF. CDR3 bases: TGTGCCTGGAGCCGACAGGGGCCGACTGAAGCTTTCTTT. Full variable domain (missing parts from reference TRBV30 and TRBJ1-1): SQTIHQWPATLVQPVGSPLSLECTVEGTSNPNLYWYRQAAGRGLQLLFYSVGIGQISSEVPQNLSASRPQDRQFILSSKKLLLSDSGFYLCAWSRQGPTEAFFGQGTRLTVV.

The chain is built from TRBV7-6 and TRBJ2-2, with a possible D match to TRBD1 (6 bases). The ends were cut back, 2 bases at V and 1 base at J, with 8 bases in the middle. Germline V gives CDR1 SGHVS, CDR2 FNYEAQ. The CDR3 has 15 residues. CDR3 nucleotides: TGTGCCAGCAGCTTACGGACAGAGAACACCGGGGAGCTGTTTTTT. This encodes CASSLRTENTGELFF.

This clone was seen a single time. V is TRBV3-1 (or the pseudogene TRBV3-2) and J is TRBJ1-5; 7 bases are shared with TRBD1. CDR1 is LGHDT, CDR2 YNNKEL, per germline (reference sequence). V shed 2 bases, J shed 2 bases, and the junction held 6 bases outside the gene matches. The CDR3 is 16 residues long. CDR3 residues: CASSQMGTAGNQPQHF. The CDR3 coding sequence is TGTGCCAGCAGCCAAATGGGGACAGCCGGCAATCAGCCCCAGCATTTT.

Comment on this clone: Other DNA sequences of this sample code for an identical CDR3. The CDR3 nucleotides read TGTGCCAGCAGTTACCCGAGTGAGCAGTTCTTC. This translates into CASSYPSEQFF. This chain connects TRBV6-2 or TRBV6-3 to TRBJ2-1; D not certain. Germline CDR1 MNHEY, CDR2 SVGEGT. This CDR3 contains 11 residues. V was clipped by 2 bases and J by 9 bases, with 5 bases between them.

The V call is TRBV2, the J call TRBJ1-5; the D is unclear. This CDR3 has 14 amino acids. Germline-derived CDR1 and CDR2 are SNHLY and FYNNEI. V lost 5 bases, J lost 5 bases, and 13 bases lay in between. The CDR3 coding sequence is TGTGCCAGCAGTCAAAACAGTGGTCATCAGCCCCAGCATTTT. Amino acids: CASSQNSGHQPQHF.

The gene calls are TRBV5-4 and TRBJ2-1, with 8 bases that match TRBD2. V gave up 5 bases and J gave up 0 bases; unmatched junction bases: 7. CDR3 length: 16 residues. Germline lookup yields CDR1 SGHNT and CDR2 YYREEE (reference sequence). The CDR3 DNA reads as TGTGCCAGCAGTTTAATAGCGGGGAGCTCCTACAATGAGCAGTTCTTC. It codes for CASSLIAGSSYNEQFF. Drawing the rest from reference TRBV5-4 and TRBJ2-1, the complete variable domain is ETGVTQSPTHLIKTRGQQVTLRCSSQSGHNTVSWYQQALGQGPQFIFQYYREEENGRGNFPPRFSGLQFPNYSSELNVNALELDDSALYLCASSLIAGSSYNEQFFGPGTRLTVL.

The chain joins TRBV7-3 to TRBJ1-5; 11 bases match TRBD1. The CDR3 is made up of 20 amino acids. Germline V CDR1 and CDR2: SGHTA, FQGTGA. J gave up 1 base and V 5 bases, and 16 bases lay outside the gene matches. This CDR3 reads CASSLRGRDRGIWSNQPQHF. In DNA form, the CDR3 reads TGTGCCAGCAGCCTCCGAGGACGGGACAGGGGGATTTGGAGCAATCAGCCCCAGCATTTT.

This chain uses TRBV5-5 with TRBJ2-5; 13 nucleotides align to TRBD2. Looked up from germline, CDR1 is SGHKS and CDR2 is YYEKEE (reference sequence). V dropped 3 bases and J dropped 4; count of bases not matched to a gene: 9. This CDR3 comprises 17 residues. The CDR3 is CASSSLGGLAGRETQYF. CDR3 sequence (DNA): TGTGCCAGCAGCTCTTTAGGGGGACTAGCGGGAAGAGAGACCCAGTACTTC.

The V and J genes are TRBV7-2 and TRBJ2-4; D is possibly TRBD2 (5 bases). From germline, CDR1 is SGHTA and CDR2 FQGNSA. Trimming took 4 bases from V and 0 from J, leaving 16 bases between them. This CDR3 region has 17 residues. The CDR3 region is CASSSGSARVAKNIQYF. CDR3 nucleotide sequence: TGTGCCAGCAGCTCGGGGTCGGCAAGGGTAGCCAAAAACATTCAGTACTTC. Combining the CDR3 with reference TRBV7-2 and TRBJ2-4 gives the whole variable domain GAGVSQSPSNKVTEKGKDVELRCDPISGHTALYWYRQSLGQGLEFLIYFQGNSAPDKSGLPSDRFSAERTGGSVSTLTIQRTQQEDSAVYLCASSSGSARVAKNIQYFGAGTRLSVL.

The rearrangement links TRBV30 to TRBJ1-4; maybe TRBD1 (6 bases). Germline values: CDR1 GTSNPN, CDR2 SVGIG (reference sequence). The CDR3 consists of 12 residues. V gave up 2 bases and J gave up 8 bases, with 9 bases separating them. CDR3: CAWSRDIEKLFF. CDR3 nucleotide sequence: TGTGCCTGGAGTAGGGACATAGAAAAACTGTTTTTT.

This sequence joins TRBV2 and TRBJ2-5; 8 bases are a match to TRBD2. CDR1 SNHLY and CDR2 FYNNEI come from the germline V gene. Trimming cost V 5 bases and J 1 base; bases outside gene matches: 6. The CDR3 consists of 15 residues. DNA of the CDR3: TGTGCCAGCAGTAGATTAGCGGGGCCCCAAGAGACCCAGTACTTC. It encodes CASSRLAGPQETQYF.

The J gene is TRBJ2-1, the V gene TRBV5-1; weak D call: TRBD2 (7 bases). The CDR3 has 16 amino acids. V lost 6 bases to trimming and J lost 5 bases, with 21 bases between them. Germline V lookup: CDR1 SGHRS, CDR2 YFSETQ. The CDR3 is CASNSRGAVWDNEQFF. CDR3 nucleotide sequence: TGCGCCAGCAACTCACGGGGGGCGGTTTGGGACAATGAGCAGTTCTTC.

The chain carries TRBV21-1 and TRBJ2-5; TRBD2 is the table's D call, not checked against the DNA. TRBV21-1 is a listed pseudogene. The CDR3 has 20 amino acids. CDR3 sequence: CASSKRRPRRGGVPQETQYF. In DNA form, the CDR3 reads TGTGCCAGCAGCAAACGAAGGCCGCGGCGGGGGGGCGTTCCCCAAGAGACCCAGTACTTC.

This clone was detected only once. The chain recombines TRBV6-5 with TRBJ2-2; 7 bases line up with TRBD2. Germline V gene sequence: CDR1 MNHEY, CDR2 SVGAGI. The CDR3 is 14 residues long. Losses at the gene ends were 7 bases for V and 3 bases for J; bases not matched to a gene: 5. CDR3 sequence: CASMGGTDTGELFF. Written as DNA, the CDR3 is TGTGCCAGCATGGGAGGGACCGACACCGGGGAGCTGTTTTTT.

The genes are TRBV7-9 and TRBJ2-3; TRBD2 matches 9 bases. V gave up 2 bases and J gave up 4 bases; unmatched junction bases: 16. Germline CDR1 reads SEHNR; CDR2 reads FQNEAQ (reference sequence). The CDR3 is 19 residues long. CDR3 in amino acids: CASSLRTIRGRGGPDTQYF. The CDR3 region has the DNA TGTGCCAGCAGCTTACGGACCATTAGAGGGCGGGGGGGCCCAGATACGCAGTATTTT.

The chain is built from TRBV6-2 or TRBV6-3 and TRBJ2-1; 8 bases match TRBD1. Germline values: CDR1 MNHEY, CDR2 SVGEGT. With 4 bases clipped from V and 5 bases from J, the junction kept 7 bases outside the gene matches. This CDR3 contains 15 residues. The CDR3 loop reads CASSFSRGLDNEQFF. DNA for the CDR3: TGTGCCAGCAGTTTTTCCAGGGGGCTGGACAATGAGCAGTTCTTC.

CDR3 amino acids: CAWSGQGAMNTEAFF. As DNA, the CDR3 is TGTGCCTGGAGTGGGCAGGGGGCCATGAACACTGAAGCTTTCTTT. This chain joins TRBV30 and TRBJ1-1; 8 nucleotides line up with TRBD1. The trim removed 1 base at V and 0 bases at J, leaving 4 bases unmatched. CDR1 is GTSNPN and CDR2 is SVGIG in the germline V gene (reference sequence). CDR3 size: 15 residues.

The rearrangement uses TRBV4-1 and TRBJ1-4; D uncertain. CDR1 MGHRA and CDR2 YSYEKL come from the germline V gene. This CDR3 is built from 17 residues. The V and J ends lost 0 bases and 3 bases respectively, with 14 bases between them. The CDR3 loop reads CASSQDGGNRANEKLFF. DNA for the CDR3: TGCGCCAGCAGCCAAGATGGCGGAAATCGAGCTAATGAAAAACTGTTTTTT.

The chain employs TRBV2 and TRBJ1-2; no firm D call. The germline V gene encodes CDR1 SNHLY and CDR2 FYNNEI. This CDR3 has 18 amino acids. Trimming removed 1 base from V and 5 bases from J, with 23 bases in between. This CDR3 reads CASSEGMNLFLGRYGYTF. CDR3 bases: TGTGCCAGCAGTGAAGGCATGAATCTTTTTTTGGGCAGGTATGGCTACACCTTC.

This chain connects TRBV5-1 to TRBJ2-5; TRBD1 agrees at 9 bases. The CDR3 is 16 amino acids. Trimming removed 0 bases from V and 1 base from J; junction bases left unmatched: 4. Germline assignment: CDR1 SGHRS and CDR2 YFSETQ. For the CDR3, the DNA is TGCGCCAGCAGCTTGGGGGGGACAGGGACCCAAGAGACCCAGTACTTC. Amino acids: CASSLGGTGTQETQYF.

The chain joins TRBV9 to TRBJ2-7, with a weak D call TRBD2 (6 bases). Germline CDR1 SGDLS, CDR2 YYNGEE. The CDR3 length is 14 residues. V lost 4 bases, J lost 1 base, and 12 bases lay in between. The CDR3 DNA is TGTGCCAGCAGCCCGACGGGGAGGTCCTACGAGCAGTACTTC. Translation: CASSPTGRSYEQYF.

The chain employs TRBV5-6 and TRBJ2-1; the D gene is possibly TRBD2 (5 bases). V was clipped by 0 bases and J by 0 bases, with 13 bases between them. This CDR3 comprises 17 residues. Germline V lookup: CDR1 SGHDT, CDR2 YYEEEE. The CDR3 loop reads CASSLAGVANSYNEQFF. The CDR3 DNA reads TGTGCCAGCAGCTTGGCCGGGGTAGCGAACTCCTACAATGAGCAGTTCTTC.

The V call is TRBV9, the J call TRBJ1-2; 7 bases are a match to TRBD1. The CDR3 loop spans 13 amino acids. Germline V CDR1 and CDR2: SGDLS, YYNGEE. V lost 3 bases, J lost 7 bases, and 6 bases stayed unmatched. This CDR3 is CASSDGGGGGYTF. CDR3 nucleotides: TGTGCCAGCAGCGACGGAGGGGGCGGTGGCTACACCTTC.